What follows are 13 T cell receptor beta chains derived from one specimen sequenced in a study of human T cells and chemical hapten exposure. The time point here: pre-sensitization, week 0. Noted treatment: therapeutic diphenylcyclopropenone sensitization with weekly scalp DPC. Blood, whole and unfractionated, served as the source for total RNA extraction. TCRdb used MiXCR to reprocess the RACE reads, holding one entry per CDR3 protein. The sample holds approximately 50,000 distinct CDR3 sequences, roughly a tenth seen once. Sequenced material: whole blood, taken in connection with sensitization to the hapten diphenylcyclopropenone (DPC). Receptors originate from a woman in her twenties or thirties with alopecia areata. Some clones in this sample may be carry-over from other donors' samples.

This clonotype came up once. CDR3 loop: CSVAPTPFYEQYF. CDR3 bases: TGCAGTGTCGCCCCTACACCATTCTACGAGCAGTACTTC. The chain recombines TRBV20-1 with TRBJ2-7; D is unresolved. Trimming left V 7 bases short and J 3 bases short, with 16 bases between. The CDR3 extends over 13 amino acids. The V gene's germline CDR1 is DFQATT and CDR2 SNEGSKA (reference sequence).

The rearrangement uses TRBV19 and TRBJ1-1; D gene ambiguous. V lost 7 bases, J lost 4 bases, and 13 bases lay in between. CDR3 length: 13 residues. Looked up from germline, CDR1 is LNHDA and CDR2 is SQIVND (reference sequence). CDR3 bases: TGTGCCAGTAAAATCGGTGGCATCACTGAAGCTTTCTTT. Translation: CASKIGGITEAFF. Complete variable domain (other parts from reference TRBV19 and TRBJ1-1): DGGITQSPKYLFRKEGQNVTLSCEQNLNHDAMYWYRQDPGQGLRLIYYSQIVNDFQKGDIAEGYSVSREKKESFPLTVTSAQKNPTAFYLCASKIGGITEAFFGQGTRLTVV.

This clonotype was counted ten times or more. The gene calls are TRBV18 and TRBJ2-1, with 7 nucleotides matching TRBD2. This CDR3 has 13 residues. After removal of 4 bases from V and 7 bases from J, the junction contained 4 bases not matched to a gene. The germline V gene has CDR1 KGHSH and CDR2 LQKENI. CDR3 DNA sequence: TGTGCCAGCTCACAGTCCGGGAGGAATGAGCAGTTCTTC. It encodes CASSQSGRNEQFF.

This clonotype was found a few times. The CDR3 is CASSFRAIGPYEQYF. The CDR3 DNA is TGTGCCAGCAGTTTTAGGGCCATTGGCCCCTACGAGCAGTACTTC. The chain carries TRBV12-3 or TRBV12-4 and TRBJ2-7; D gene ambiguous. This CDR3 contains 15 residues. Trimming left V 3 bases short and J 2 bases short, with 14 bases between.

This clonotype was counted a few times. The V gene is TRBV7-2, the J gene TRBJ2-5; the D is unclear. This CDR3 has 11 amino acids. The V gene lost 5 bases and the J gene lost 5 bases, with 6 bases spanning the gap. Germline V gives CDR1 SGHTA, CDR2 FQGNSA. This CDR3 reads CASSPRETQYF. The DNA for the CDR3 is TGTGCCAGCAGCCCCCGCGAGACCCAGTACTTC.

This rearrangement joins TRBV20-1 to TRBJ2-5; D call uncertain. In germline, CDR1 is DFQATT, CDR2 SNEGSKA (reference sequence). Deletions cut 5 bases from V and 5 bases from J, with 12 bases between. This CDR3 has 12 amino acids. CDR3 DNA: TGCAGTGCTTTGGGTGCCGGGGAGACCCAGTACTTC. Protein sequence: CSALGAGETQYF.

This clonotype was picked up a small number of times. In DNA form, the CDR3 reads TGCGCCAGCAGCCAATCTACTAGCGGTAGCACAGATACGCAGTATTTT. Its translation is CASSQSTSGSTDTQYF. The chain uses TRBV4-1 and TRBJ2-3; TRBD2 agrees at 8 bases. This CDR3 comprises 16 residues. V gave up 2 bases and J gave up 0 bases; unmatched junction bases: 4. Germline lookup yields CDR1 MGHRA and CDR2 YSYEKL.

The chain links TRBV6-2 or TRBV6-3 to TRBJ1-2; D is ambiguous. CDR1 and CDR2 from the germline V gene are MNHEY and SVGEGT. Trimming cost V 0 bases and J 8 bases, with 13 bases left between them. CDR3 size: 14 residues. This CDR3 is CASSYSAAWRGYTF. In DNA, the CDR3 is TGTGCCAGCAGTTACTCTGCCGCCTGGAGGGGCTACACCTTC.

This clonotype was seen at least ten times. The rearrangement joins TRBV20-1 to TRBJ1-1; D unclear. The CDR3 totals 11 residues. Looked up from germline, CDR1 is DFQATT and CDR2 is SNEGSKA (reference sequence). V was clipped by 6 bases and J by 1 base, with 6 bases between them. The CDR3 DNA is TGCAGTGCGTCAGGGAACACTGAAGCTTTCTTT. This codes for CSASGNTEAFF.

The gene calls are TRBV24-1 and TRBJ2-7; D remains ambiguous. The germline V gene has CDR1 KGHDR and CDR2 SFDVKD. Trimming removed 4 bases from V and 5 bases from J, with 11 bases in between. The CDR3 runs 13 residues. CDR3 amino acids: CATSEGFRDEQYF. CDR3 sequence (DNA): TGTGCCACCAGTGAAGGGTTTAGAGACGAGCAGTACTTC.

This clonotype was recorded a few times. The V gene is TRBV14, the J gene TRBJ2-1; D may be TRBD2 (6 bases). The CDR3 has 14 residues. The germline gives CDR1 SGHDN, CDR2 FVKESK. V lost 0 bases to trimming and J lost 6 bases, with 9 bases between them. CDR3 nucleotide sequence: TGTGCCAGCAGCCAAGATTTAGCGGCCAATGAGCAGTTCTTC. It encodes CASSQDLAANEQFF.

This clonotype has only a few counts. CDR3 sequence reads: CATSDPDRPGGYTF. The CDR3 nucleotides are TGTGCCACCAGTGACCCTGACAGACCGGGGGGCTACACCTTC. The chain employs TRBV24-1 and TRBJ1-2; tentative D call: TRBD1 (5 bases). The V and J ends lost 4 bases and 8 bases respectively, with 16 bases between them. This CDR3 is 14 amino acids long. The V gene's germline CDR1 is KGHDR and CDR2 SFDVKD.

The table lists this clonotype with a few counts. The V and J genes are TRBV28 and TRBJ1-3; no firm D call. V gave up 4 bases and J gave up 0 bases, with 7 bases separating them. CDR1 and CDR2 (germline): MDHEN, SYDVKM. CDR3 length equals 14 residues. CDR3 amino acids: CASSSGFSGNTIYF. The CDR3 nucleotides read TGTGCCAGCAGTTCCGGGTTCTCTGGAAACACCATATATTTT.